This T cell receptor (beta chain) is drawn from a study of control samples from healthy donors and cancer patients. This CDR3 region has 17 residues. V lost 1 base and J 6 bases, leaving 18 bases between the germline ends. Germline V CDR1 and CDR2: LNHDA, SQIVND (reference sequence). Sequenced by immunoSEQ multiplex PCR; TCRdb stores in-frame clones only, minus some. The sample has fewer than 200,000 clones; roughly 94% are singletons. The TCR was taken from a man between 60 and 70 years old with colorectal cancer. Sequenced input: PBMCs. The V gene is TRBV19, the J gene TRBJ1-4; no firm D call. CDR3 sequence (DNA): TGTGCCAGTAGTATAGCTTGGTCGTCCGGCACCTATGAAAAACTGTTTTTT. This translates into CASSIAWSSGTYEKLFF.